This T cell receptor beta chain was sequenced during a study of cytomegalovirus exposure and HLA in healthy donors. Study-wide results and caveats: What a later analysis showed was that several of the most significant clusters appeared linked to common viral pathogens. The presence/absence work took it that sequencing depth was about the same across donors.

With regard to this clone: What it binds is not known.

Germline V gene data show CDR1 as SGHNT and CDR2 as YENEEA. This CDR3 is built from 13 residues. V was clipped by 5 bases and J by 8 bases; unmatched bases: 8. It was with 60 Vbeta and 13 Jbeta primers that the PCR ran. Method: immunoSEQ multiplex PCR; TCRdb's copy keeps in-frame clones and lacks some. The sample holds about 59,000 clones, 89% seen once. This receptor was obtained from a man aged 30-40 years in good health and CMV-seropositive. The sample taken for sequencing was PBMCs. The chain uses TRBV11-3 and TRBJ1-2; 7 bases line up with TRBD1. CDR3 in amino acids: CASSTTGRRGYTF. The CDR3 nucleotides read TGTGCCAGCAGCACGACAGGGCGTCGGGGCTACACCTTC. Filled out from reference TRBV11-3 and TRBJ1-2, the complete variable domain reads EAGVVQSPRYKIIEKKQPVAFWCNPISGHNTLYWYLQNLGQGPELLIRYENEEAVDDSQLPKDRFSAERLKGVDSTLKIQPAELGDSAVYLCASSTTGRRGYTFGSGTRLTVV.